The clone carrying this TCR beta chain was picked up a small number of times. Original processing notes: The assay estimated nucleated cells by amplifying reference gene primers. Using immunoSEQ multiplex PCR, the repertoire was profiled, and TCRdb retains in-frame clones only, with some absent. The V and J calls and the clone size are those of that table, but D and trimming were determined from the DNA. The table records about 200,000 clones, almost 85% of them present only once. This record belongs to a study of blood T cell repertoires in COVID-19. Study details: Both acute and convalescent COVID-19 samples were obtained from the United States, Italy and Spain. Sample material is recorded as cDNA or gDNA derived from T cells, B-cell-depleted T cells, or PBMCs.

Germline values: CDR1 MNHEY, CDR2 SMNVEV (reference sequence). The CDR3 has 12 amino acids. Trimming removed 8 bases at V and 7 bases at J, with 14 bases between. Sequencing used peripheral blood. The receptor was isolated from a middle-aged woman with acute or convalescent COVID-19. This chain connects TRBV27 to TRBJ1-2, with unresolved D. In nucleotides, the CDR3 is TGTGCCAGCGGTCACCTTAGTTTTGGCTACACCTTC. Protein: CASGHLSFGYTF.